This T cell receptor (beta chain) was observed in a study of blood T cell repertoires in COVID-19. V lost 3 bases and J lost 4, with 14 bases in between. The CDR3 length is 15 residues. Germline assignment: CDR1 SGDLS and CDR2 YYNGEE. Repertoires were generated with immunoSEQ multiplex PCR, while TCRdb's copy carries only in-frame clones and drops some. The sample holds hundreds of thousands of clones, 65% to 90% seen once. The V and J genes are TRBV9 and TRBJ1-5; D is uncertain. Sequencing input: peripheral blood. This TCR was sampled from a middle-aged man with acute or convalescent COVID-19. The CDR3 loop is CASSADGGGNQPQHF. The DNA for the CDR3 is TGTGCCAGCAGCGCCGACGGAGGCGGGAATCAGCCCCAGCATTTT.